One and the same sample provided the 26 T cell receptor beta chains below, sequenced in a study of graft-versus-host responses after intestinal transplantation (dated by TCRdb to the early 2020s). The method behind the library was the immunoSEQ multiplex PCR assay. TCRdb holds this immuneACCESS table with in-frame rearrangements only. Some clones are missing; in checked studies, unresolved V genes explain under half, and the rest has no known cause. The table for this sample lists approximately 24,000 clones; approximately 85% of them were counted only once. Over 0.85% of the sample rests with the top ten. Sample: PBMCs, taken 463 days after intestinal transplant. All receptors come from a human patient who received an intestinal transplant, so some T cells may come from the graft donor.

The V call is TRBV5-1, the J call TRBJ2-3, with D unclear. The CDR3 is 14 amino acids. Between the trimmed V and J ends, which lost 0 bases and 2 bases, there was a span of 7 bases. Looked up from germline, CDR1 is SGHRS and CDR2 is YFSETQ. The CDR3 reads CASSLDRHTDTQYF. DNA of the CDR3: TGCGCCAGCAGCTTGGACAGACACACAGATACGCAGTATTTT.

This chain joins TRBV18 and TRBJ1-1; the D is unclear. This CDR3 has 14 amino acids. V lost 2 bases and J lost 2, with 9 bases in between. The germline V gene has CDR1 KGHSH and CDR2 LQKENI. CDR3 sequence reads: CASSPGRHNTEAFF. The CDR3 bases are TGTGCCAGCTCACCAGGGCGGCACAACACTGAAGCTTTCTTT.

CDR3 in amino acids: CASSRLAGVSETQYF. The CDR3 DNA is TGTGCCAGCAGCCGACTAGCGGGAGTCTCAGAGACCCAGTACTTC. J is TRBJ2-5 and V is TRBV7-6; 12 nucleotides match TRBD2. This CDR3 spans 15 amino acids. Germline CDR1 and CDR2: SGHVS and FNYEAQ. V lost 5 bases, J lost 4 bases, and 5 bases stayed unmatched.

V and J are TRBV30 and TRBJ1-2, with TRBD1 matching 7 bases. Germline V CDR1 and CDR2: GTSNPN, SVGIG (reference sequence). CDR3 length equals 16 residues. Trimming at V came to 5 bases and at J to 6 bases, leaving 18 bases not matched to a gene. The DNA for the CDR3 is TGTGCCTGGCGTTTAGGGGCGACAGGGAAAAAAAATGGCTACACCTTC. Translation: CAWRLGATGKKNGYTF.

Points on this clone: One end of the junction varies from germline; a read error may be responsible. The chain recombines TRBV2 with TRBJ2-2; D not resolved. The CDR3 contains 13 residues. Germline V lookup: CDR1 SNHLY, CDR2 FYNNEI. The CDR3 loop reads CASREGPAGELFF. In DNA, the CDR3 is TGTGCCAGCAGAGAAGGGCCCGCCGGGGAGCTGTTTTTT.

The genes are TRBV29-1 and TRBJ1-1; 9 bases agree with TRBD1. The V gene's germline CDR1 is SQVTM and CDR2 ANQGSEA. Trimming took 3 bases from V and 7 from J; bases not matched to a gene: 3. The CDR3 has 12 amino acids. CDR3 nucleotide sequence: TGCAGCGTTGACAGACAGGGGGTTGAAGCTTTCTTT. Its translation is CSVDRQGVEAFF.

V is TRBV27 and J is TRBJ1-5; tentative D call: TRBD1 (6 bases). The CDR3 consists of 14 residues. V lost 3 bases to trimming and J lost 4 bases, with 10 bases between them. Germline V gives CDR1 MNHEY, CDR2 SMNVEV (reference sequence). The CDR3 DNA is TGTGCCAGCAGTTTTTCAGGGGATAATCAGCCCCAGCATTTT. This encodes CASSFSGDNQPQHF.

CDR3 coding DNA: TGTGCCAGCAGTTACTCGAAAGGGGGGGGGACTGAAGCTTTCTTT. The encoded protein is CASSYSKGGGTEAFF. The chain joins TRBV6-5 to TRBJ1-1; tentative D call: TRBD1 (6 bases). With 0 bases removed from V and 5 bases from J, the gap between germline ends came to 13 bases. Per the germline V gene, CDR1 is MNHEY and CDR2 is SVGAGI. This CDR3 has 15 residues.

The V and J genes are TRBV9 and TRBJ2-6, with no clear D. Per the germline V gene, CDR1 is SGDLS and CDR2 is YYNGEE. This CDR3 has 14 residues. Deletions cut 0 bases from V and 2 bases from J, with 3 bases between. The CDR3 DNA reads as TGTGCCAGCAGCGTAGCTACTGGGGCCAACGTCCTGACTTTC. Its protein product is CASSVATGANVLTF.

This rearrangement joins TRBV4-1 to TRBJ2-1; TRBD2 agrees at 12 bases. V lost 0 bases, J lost 6 bases, and 18 bases stayed unmatched. Germline lookup yields CDR1 MGHRA and CDR2 YSYEKL. CDR3 length: 21 amino acids. CDR3 residues: CASSQDPLGLAGGSVFNEQFF. CDR3 in DNA: TGCGCCAGCAGCCAAGATCCCCTGGGCCTAGCGGGAGGGTCTGTTTTCAATGAGCAGTTCTTC.

This chain links TRBV6-6 with TRBJ2-7, with 7 bases fitting TRBD2. The CDR3 extends over 15 amino acids. V was clipped by 5 bases and J by 3 bases; unmatched bases: 10. Germline V gives CDR1 MNHNY, CDR2 SVGAGI (reference sequence). The CDR3 spells CASSPVGREFYEQYF. CDR3 nucleotides: TGTGCCAGCAGTCCCGTGGGGCGGGAGTTCTACGAGCAGTACTTC.

The chain has TRBV29-1 and TRBJ2-7; possible D gene TRBD2, 5 bases. The CDR3 covers 12 residues. Germline CDR1 SQVTM, CDR2 ANQGSEA. V was trimmed by 4 bases and J by 0 bases, leaving 7 bases between them. CDR3: CSVVASSYEQYF. As DNA, the CDR3 is TGCAGCGTTGTAGCGAGCTCCTACGAGCAGTACTTC.

This chain joins TRBV6-1 and TRBJ1-5; maybe TRBD1 (5 bases). There are 15 residues in the CDR3. CDR1 is MNHNS, CDR2 SASEGT, per germline. V shed 3 bases and J shed 7 bases, with 16 bases lying between them. CDR3 amino acids: CASSDGWGMRQPQHF. Written as DNA, the CDR3 is TGTGCCAGCAGTGATGGGTGGGGGATGCGGCAGCCCCAGCATTTT.

V gene TRBV30 combines with J gene TRBJ2-7, with unresolved D. Trimming shortened V by 4 bases and J by 4 bases, and 17 bases separated the two germline ends. CDR1 and CDR2 (germline): GTSNPN, SVGIG (reference sequence). The CDR3 length is 14 residues. The CDR3 bases are TGTGCCTGGAAGGCAACGATGGCGACGTACGAGCAGTACTTC. Its translation is CAWKATMATYEQYF.

V usage is TRBV19 and J usage is TRBJ1-5, with TRBD1 identical over 11 bases. Per germline, CDR1 LNHDA and CDR2 SQIVND (reference sequence). There are 15 residues in the CDR3. J was trimmed by 2 bases and V by 8 bases; bases with no gene match: 5. The CDR3 DNA follows: TGTGCCAGTTGGACAGGGGGCGCGGGCAATCAGCCCCAGCATTTT. It yields the protein CASWTGGAGNQPQHF.

The V and J genes are TRBV10-3 and TRBJ2-7, with D tentatively TRBD1 or TRBD2 (5 bases each). This CDR3 spans 15 amino acids. Deletions cut 6 bases from V and 0 bases from J, with 15 bases between. Germline CDR1 and CDR2: ENHRY and SYGVKD. The CDR3 DNA sequence: TGTGCCATCAGAAGCCAAGCAGGGAGCTCCTACGAGCAGTACTTC. Translating gives CAIRSQAGSSYEQYF.

In DNA, the CDR3 is TGTGCCAGTAGTCCCCTGATGAGTAGCGGAATGACTCGATACGAGCAGTACTTC. Encoded protein: CASSPLMSSGMTRYEQYF. The J gene is TRBJ2-7, the V gene TRBV19, with D tentatively TRBD2 (6 bases). V was pared by 5 bases and J by 4 bases, with 27 bases between. The CDR3 is made up of 18 amino acids. Germline V gene lookup returns CDR1 LNHDA and CDR2 SQIVND (reference sequence).

The chain couples TRBV28 to TRBJ2-6; D may be TRBD1 or TRBD2 (5 bases each). Germline V lookup: CDR1 MDHEN, CDR2 SYDVKM. The ends were cut back, 2 bases at V and 2 bases at J, with 7 bases in the middle. This CDR3 has 15 residues. The CDR3 loop reads CASSLGGTGANVLTF. In nucleotides, the CDR3 is TGTGCCAGCAGTTTAGGGGGTACTGGGGCCAACGTCCTGACTTTC. Based on the CDR3 plus reference TRBV28 and TRBJ2-6, the full variable domain is DVKVTQSSRYLVKRTGEKVFLECVQDMDHENMFWYRQDPGLGLRLIYFSYDVKMKEKGDIPEGYSVSREKKERFSLILESASTNQTSMYLCASSLGGTGANVLTFGAGSRLTVL.

The chain recombines TRBV15 with TRBJ1-4, with D hard to call. The CDR3 runs 16 residues. The ends were cut back, 0 bases at V and 3 bases at J, with 11 bases in the middle. The germline CDR1 and CDR2 sequences are LNHNV and YYDKDF (reference sequence). The CDR3 bases are TGTGCCACCAGCAGAGACCGTGGGCGGGCTAATGAAAAACTGTTTTTT. Its translation is CATSRDRGRANEKLFF.

V gene TRBV6-9 combines with J gene TRBJ2-2; D tentatively fits TRBD1 or TRBD2 (6 bases each). CDR1 is MNHGY and CDR2 is SVAAGI in the germline V gene. The CDR3 covers 13 residues. V was clipped by 10 bases and J by 6 bases, with 15 bases between them. In DNA form, the CDR3 reads TGTGCCACCCAAGGGGGGAGAGCCGGGGAGCTGTTTTTT. It codes for CATQGGRAGELFF.

This chain connects TRBV7-9 to TRBJ2-3; TRBD2 aligns across 13 bases. The germline V gene has CDR1 SEHNR and CDR2 FQNEAQ (reference sequence). With 5 bases clipped from V and 4 bases from J, the junction kept 9 bases outside the gene matches. The CDR3 has 17 residues. The CDR3 sequence is CASSQGLAGERADTQYF. The CDR3 coding sequence is TGTGCCAGCAGCCAAGGACTAGCGGGAGAAAGGGCAGATACGCAGTATTTT.

This clone came up once. The V call is TRBV7-2, the J call TRBJ1-1; TRBD1 agrees at 8 bases. Germline CDR1 is SGHTA and CDR2 is FQGNSA. The CDR3 runs 14 residues. Trimming cost V 3 bases and J 1 base; bases outside gene matches: 1. The CDR3, as DNA: TGTGCCAGCAGCTTGGACAGGGCGAACACTGAAGCTTTCTTT. Translation gives CASSLDRANTEAFF.

The rearrangement joins TRBV30 to TRBJ1-3; 7 nucleotides align to TRBD1. This CDR3 comprises 18 residues. J was trimmed by 0 bases and V by 1 base; bases with no gene match: 12. Germline V gene sequence: CDR1 GTSNPN, CDR2 SVGIG (reference sequence). As DNA, the CDR3 is TGTGCCTGGAGTGAGGGGCGAGACAGGGCTTTCTCTGGAAACACCATATATTTT. Translating gives CAWSEGRDRAFSGNTIYF.

The genes are TRBV5-6 and TRBJ1-2, with no clear D. This CDR3 is 12 amino acids long. V dropped 2 bases and J dropped 4 bases, with 6 bases sitting between them. The germline V gene has CDR1 SGHDT and CDR2 YYEEEE. CDR3 in amino acids: CASSLSSYGYTF. CDR3 nucleotide sequence: TGTGCCAGCAGCTTATCTAGCTATGGCTACACCTTC.

There are a few counts of this clone. The J gene is TRBJ1-1, the V gene TRBV10-2; 7 bases are shared with TRBD1. CDR3 length: 16 amino acids. Germline CDR1 reads WSHSY; CDR2 reads SAAADI. The J segment lost 1 base and the V segment lost 7 bases, leaving 12 bases of the junction unmatched. The CDR3 coding sequence is TGCGCCAGCATTGCGGGCCCGGGACAGTGGAACACTGAAGCTTTCTTT. This codes for CASIAGPGQWNTEAFF.

The chain links TRBV9 to TRBJ1-2; TRBD1 is a possible D gene (5 bases). The CDR3 length is 13 residues. Trimming shortened V by 0 bases and J by 4 bases, and 7 bases separated the two germline ends. Per the germline V gene, CDR1 is SGDLS and CDR2 is YYNGEE. CDR3 coding DNA: TGTGCCAGCAGCGTAGGGGGGGGCTATGGCTACACCTTC. Translation: CASSVGGGYGYTF.